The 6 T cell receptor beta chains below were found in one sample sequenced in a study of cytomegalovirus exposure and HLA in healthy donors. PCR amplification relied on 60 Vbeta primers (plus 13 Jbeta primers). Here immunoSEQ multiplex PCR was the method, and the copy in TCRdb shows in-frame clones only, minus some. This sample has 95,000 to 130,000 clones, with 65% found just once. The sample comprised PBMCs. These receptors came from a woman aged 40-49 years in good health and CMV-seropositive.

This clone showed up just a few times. The chain's CDR3 is CATSRDLQVYGYTF. Written as DNA, the CDR3 is TGTGCCACCAGCAGAGATCTACAGGTCTATGGCTACACCTTC. The V and J genes are TRBV15 and TRBJ1-2, with D tentatively TRBD1 (5 bases). V was clipped by 0 bases and J by 4 bases, with 9 bases between them. The CDR3 contains 14 residues. The germline V gene encodes CDR1 LNHNV and CDR2 YYDKDF (reference sequence).

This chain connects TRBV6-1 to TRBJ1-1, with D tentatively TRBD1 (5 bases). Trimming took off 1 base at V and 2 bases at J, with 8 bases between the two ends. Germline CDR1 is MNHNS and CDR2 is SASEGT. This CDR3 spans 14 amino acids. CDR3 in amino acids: CASSEGGGNTEAFF. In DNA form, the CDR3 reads TGTGCCAGCAGTGAAGGGGGCGGCAACACTGAAGCTTTCTTT.

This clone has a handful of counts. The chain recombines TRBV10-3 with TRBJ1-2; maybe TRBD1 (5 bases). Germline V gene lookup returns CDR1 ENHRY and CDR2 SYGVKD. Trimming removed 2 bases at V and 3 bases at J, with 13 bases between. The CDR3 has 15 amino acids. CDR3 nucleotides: TGTGCCATCAGTGAGCTAGGGGAAGGGGACTATGGCTACACCTTC. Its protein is CAISELGEGDYGYTF.

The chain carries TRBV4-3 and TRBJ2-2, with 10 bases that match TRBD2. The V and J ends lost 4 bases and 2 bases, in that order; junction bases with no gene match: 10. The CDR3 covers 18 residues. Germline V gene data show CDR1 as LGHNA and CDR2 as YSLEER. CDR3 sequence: CASSPLPIAGGNTGELFF. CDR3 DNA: TGCGCCAGCAGCCCCCTCCCAATAGCGGGAGGAAACACCGGGGAGCTGTTTTTT.

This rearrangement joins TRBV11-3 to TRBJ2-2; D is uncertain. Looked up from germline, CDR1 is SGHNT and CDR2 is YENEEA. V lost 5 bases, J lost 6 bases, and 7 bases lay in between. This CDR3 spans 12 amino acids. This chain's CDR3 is CASSPSSGELFF. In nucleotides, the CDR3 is TGTGCCAGCAGCCCTTCCTCCGGGGAGCTGTTTTTT.

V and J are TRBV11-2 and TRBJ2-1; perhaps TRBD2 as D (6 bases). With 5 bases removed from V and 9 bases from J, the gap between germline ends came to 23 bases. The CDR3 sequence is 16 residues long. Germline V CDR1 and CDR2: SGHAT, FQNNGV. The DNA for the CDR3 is TGTGCCAGCAGCCCAAAAGGGACTCGCCAGGCTCCTGAGCAGTTCTTC. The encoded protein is CASSPKGTRQAPEQFF.